The entry below describes one T cell receptor beta chain. As originally analysed: Cell counts per sample came from amplifying reference gene primers. Here immunoSEQ multiplex PCR was the method, and the copy in TCRdb shows in-frame clones only, minus some. The V and J calls and clone size were taken over from that table, and D and trimming were inferred from the DNA. Altogether 300,000 to 350,000 clones are present, around 92% being singletons, with the ten largest covering just under 9.5%. CDR3 length: 14 residues. CDR1 SQVTM and CDR2 ANQGSEA come from the germline V gene. This record belongs to a study of blood T cell repertoires in COVID-19. Participants came from some 23 US areas, aged about 18 to 89 years. Participant reports of clinical history set cohort assignment. Symptom resolution, clearance, or two negative PCRs marked donors in Cohort 3 as recovered.

V is TRBV29-1 and J is TRBJ1-2; 10 bases agree with TRBD1. Sequencing was done on a sample of PBMCs or T cells enriched from blood (not recorded which). The clonotype originates from a woman aged 25 to 39 who had recovered from COVID-19. The CDR3 protein is CGSRGTGEIYGYTF. Here the CDR3 DNA reads TGCGGGTCGCGTGGGACAGGGGAAATCTATGGCTACACCTTC.